This T cell receptor beta chain is drawn from a study of blood T cell repertoires in COVID-19. Study background: Researchers got acute and convalescent COVID-19 samples from the United States, Italy and Spain.

The study assigned cohorts using participant-reported clinical history. The germline V gene encodes CDR1 SGHNT and CDR2 YYREEE (reference sequence). V was clipped by 2 bases and J by 5 bases; unmatched bases: 4. The CDR3 contains 14 residues. Original handling: The authors estimated nucleated cell counts from reference gene primer amplification. Assay used: immunoSEQ multiplex PCR; TCRdb lists only in-frame clones, some missing. V and J calls and clone size are those listed in that table; D and trimming were worked out from the DNA. The table has 200,000 to 250,000 clones, approximately 81% seen once.

This sequence was found in a man in his forties who had recovered from COVID-19. V usage is TRBV5-4 and J usage is TRBJ2-3; 8 bases are shared with TRBD2. The sequenced sample consisted of PBMCs or T cells enriched from blood (not recorded which). DNA for the CDR3: TGTGCCAGCAGCTTTACTCTAGCGGGAGATACGCAGTATTTT. This gives the protein CASSFTLAGDTQYF.